The clone carrying this T cell receptor beta chain was observed a few times. The read falls 3 residues short of the CDR3 end, and the missing part is taken from the germline J gene. Libraries were prepared by immunoSEQ multiplex PCR; TCRdb keeps only in-frame clonotypes and omits some of them. Sampling found some 53,000 clones, none seen once. These data come from a study of T cell clonality in common variable immunodeficiency. In germline, CDR1 is SGHTA, CDR2 FQGNSA. The CDR3 runs 14 residues. V was pared by 5 bases and J by 5 bases, with 6 bases of the junction left unmatched. This receptor was obtained from a person aged 18-70 years in good health. Sequencing was performed on peripheral blood mononuclear cells. The chain joins TRBV7-2 to TRBJ1-5; 7 bases map to TRBD1. Incomplete CDR3 DNA: TGTGCCAGCAGCCCCGGACAGGCGGATCAGCCC. Encoded protein: CASSPGQADQP. The CDR3, in full, reads CASSPGQADQPQHF. The full variable domain, in which reference TRBV7-2 and TRBJ1-5 provide the parts outside the CDR3, is GAGVSQSPSNKVTEKGKDVELRCDPISGHTALYWYRQSLGQGLEFLIYFQGNSAPDKSGLPSDRFSAERTGGSVSTLTIQRTQQEDSAVYLCASSPGQADQPQHFGDGTRLSIL.